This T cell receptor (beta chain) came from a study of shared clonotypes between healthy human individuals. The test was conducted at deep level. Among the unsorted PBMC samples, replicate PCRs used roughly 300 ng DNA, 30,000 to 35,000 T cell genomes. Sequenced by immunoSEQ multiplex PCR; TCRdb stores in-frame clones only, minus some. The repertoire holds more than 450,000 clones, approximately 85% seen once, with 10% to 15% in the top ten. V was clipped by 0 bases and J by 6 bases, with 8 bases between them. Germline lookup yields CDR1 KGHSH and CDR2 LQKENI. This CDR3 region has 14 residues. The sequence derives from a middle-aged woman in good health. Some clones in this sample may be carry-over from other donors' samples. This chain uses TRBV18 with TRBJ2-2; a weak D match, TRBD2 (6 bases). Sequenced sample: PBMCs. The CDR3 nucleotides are TGTGCCAGCTCACCACCGGCTAGCGCCGGGGAGCTGTTTTTT. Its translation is CASSPPASAGELFF.